The 18 T cell receptor beta chains presented below share a single source sample, sequenced in a study of spatial heterogeneity in lung cancer (dated by TCRdb to between 2017 and 2020). The library was prepared using 5' RACE. The run used a NextSeq 500. TCRdb reworked the public reads: Q25 trimming with fastp, MiXCR clone assembly, productive beta chains retained. Rows with a matching CDR3 protein are joined into one entry that keeps the most common DNA and genes. Here the sample has about 2,400 distinct CDR3 sequences; 10% to 15% occur a single time. The top ten hold around a fifth of the sample. The sample's time point label, in plain terms: sample taken at primary tumor resection. This sample comprised normal lung tissue next to the tumor, obtained at surgery. The receptors here all came from a female donor with early-stage non-small cell lung cancer.

This clonotype rates as large. V usage is TRBV11-2 and J usage is TRBJ2-1; either TRBD1 or TRBD2 may fit D (5 bases each). The CDR3 has 12 amino acids. Germline V gene data show CDR1 as SGHAT and CDR2 as FQNNGV. Trimming removed 4 bases at V and 6 bases at J, with 7 bases between. For the CDR3, the DNA is TGTGCCAGCAGCTGGGGGACCAATGAGCAGTTCTTC. Translating gives CASSWGTNEQFF.

This clonotype is large within its sample. The gene calls are TRBV5-5 and TRBJ1-6, with D tentatively TRBD1 (5 bases). V was clipped by 4 bases and J by 8 bases, with 16 bases between them. Per the germline V gene, CDR1 is SGHKS and CDR2 is YYEKEE (reference sequence). This CDR3 is built from 15 residues. CDR3 sequence reads: CASSPTQGNDSPLHF. CDR3 DNA: TGTGCCAGCAGCCCTACTCAGGGAAACGATTCACCCCTCCACTTT.

This clonotype is categorized as medium-sized. The V call is TRBV11-2, the J call TRBJ2-5, with D possibly TRBD1 on 6 matching bases. Trimming pared 5 bases from V and 5 bases from J, leaving 6 bases between. This CDR3 is 11 amino acids long. The V gene's germline CDR1 is SGHAT and CDR2 FQNNGV. CDR3: CASSQGETQYF. The CDR3 DNA sequence: TGTGCCAGCAGCCAGGGGGAGACCCAGTACTTC.

This clonotype was seen a few times. The V gene is TRBV7-2, the J gene TRBJ2-1; a possible D gene is TRBD2 (5 bases). CDR1 is SGHTA and CDR2 is FQGNSA in the germline V gene. Trimming removed 7 bases at V and 6 bases at J, with 13 bases between. This CDR3 comprises 13 residues. The CDR3 DNA is TGTGCCAGCACCCTTGCGAGGGCCAATGAGCAGTTCTTC. Its translation: CASTLARANEQFF.

In this sample, this clonotype is medium-sized (0.01 to 0.1%). The chain has TRBV2 and TRBJ1-1, with D perhaps TRBD1 (5 bases). V lost 4 bases, J lost 8 bases, and 17 bases lay in between. Germline CDR1 SNHLY, CDR2 FYNNEI. The CDR3 sequence is 14 residues long. The CDR3 sequence: CASSVGAPIYEAFF. For the CDR3, the DNA is TGTGCCAGCAGTGTAGGGGCCCCAATCTACGAAGCTTTCTTT.

This clonotype was counted between two and nine times. The CDR3 reads CAIRYEGDTQYF. DNA for the CDR3: TGTGCCATCAGATACGAGGGAGACACGCAGTATTTT. The chain carries TRBV10-3 and TRBJ2-3; D may be TRBD2 (5 bases). This CDR3 is built from 12 residues. V was shortened by 6 bases and J by 9 bases, with 13 bases between the two germline ends. CDR1 ENHRY and CDR2 SYGVKD come from the germline V gene.

V is TRBV5-1 and J is TRBJ1-4; 7 bases line up with TRBD1. Germline CDR1 is SGHRS and CDR2 is YFSETQ. The CDR3 consists of 15 residues. The ends lost 3 bases at V and 7 bases at J; junction bases unmatched: 9. DNA for the CDR3: TGCGCCAGCAGCTCCAGACAGGGCGATACTGAAAAACTGTTTTTT. Translation gives CASSSRQGDTEKLFF. Full variable domain (remainder filled in from reference TRBV5-1 and TRBJ1-4): KAGVTQTPRYLIKTRGQQVTLSCSPISGHRSVSWYQQTPGQGLQFLFEYFSETQRNKGNFPGRFSGRQFSNSRSEMNVSTLELGDSALYLCASSSRQGDTEKLFFGSGTQLSVL.

Only a few counts were recorded for this clonotype. The chain carries TRBV2 and TRBJ2-1; tentative D call: TRBD1 (5 bases). This CDR3 is built from 14 residues. CDR1 and CDR2 (germline): SNHLY, FYNNEI. Trimming took off 3 bases at V and 8 bases at J, with 14 bases between the two ends. This CDR3 is CASSESSSRDEQFF. The CDR3 nucleotides read TGTGCCAGCAGTGAGTCGAGTAGCAGGGATGAGCAGTTCTTC.

The chain joins TRBV7-9 to TRBJ2-7; D is ambiguous. CDR3 length equals 12 residues. Germline assignment: CDR1 SEHNR and CDR2 FQNEAQ (reference sequence). The V end lost 4 bases, the J end lost 3 bases, and 7 bases lay between the germline ends. CDR3 in DNA: TGTGCCAGCAGCTCAGGCTACTACGAGCAGTACTTC. This encodes CASSSGYYEQYF.

This clonotype was observed a handful of times. The chain links TRBV20-1 to TRBJ2-7; no definite D call. V dropped 5 bases and J dropped 2 bases, with 10 bases sitting between them. Germline CDR1 reads DFQATT; CDR2 reads SNEGSKA (reference sequence). The length of the CDR3 is 12 residues. As DNA, the CDR3 is TGCAGTGCTCGGACGTCTACCTACGAGCAGTACTTC. Protein: CSARTSTYEQYF.

This clonotype rates as medium-sized. The genes are TRBV5-1 and TRBJ2-3; TRBD2 matches at 7 bases. The CDR3 is 14 amino acids. The V and J ends lost 4 bases and 5 bases, in that order; junction bases with no gene match: 7. Germline CDR1 SGHRS, CDR2 YFSETQ. CDR3: CASSRLGGGDTQYF. CDR3 DNA: TGCGCCAGCAGCCGACTTGGCGGGGGAGATACGCAGTATTTT.

This clonotype was observed a few times. V usage is TRBV6-2 or TRBV6-3 and J usage is TRBJ2-6, with unresolved D. CDR3 length: 13 amino acids. The V gene lost 2 bases and the J gene lost 5 bases, with 4 bases spanning the gap. CDR1 is MNHEY, CDR2 SVGEGT, per germline. The CDR3 here is CASSYRRANVLTF. CDR3 sequence (DNA): TGTGCCAGCAGTTACCGGAGGGCCAACGTCCTGACTTTC.

This clonotype is categorized as medium-sized. The rearrangement uses TRBV2 and TRBJ1-1; D is perhaps TRBD1 (5 bases). Germline V lookup: CDR1 SNHLY, CDR2 FYNNEI. This CDR3 spans 17 amino acids. Between the trimmed V and J ends, which lost 4 bases and 5 bases, there was a span of 23 bases. CDR3 DNA sequence: TGTGCCAGCAGTGGGCGTATTTGGGGCTCGGGGGAGACTGAAGCTTTCTTT. Its protein product is CASSGRIWGSGETEAFF. Looking up the rest from reference TRBV2 and TRBJ1-1 gives the full variable domain: EPEVTQTPSHQVTQMGQEVILRCVPISNHLYFYWYRQILGQKVEFLVSFYNNEISEKSEIFDDQFSVERPDGSNFTLKIRSTKLEDSAMYFCASSGRIWGSGETEAFFGQGTRLTVV.

Judged by abundance, this clonotype is large (0.1 to 1%). The chain uses TRBV5-1 and TRBJ2-3; 7 bases align to TRBD1. There are 12 residues in the CDR3. V lost 5 bases and J lost 9; bases outside the gene matches: 6. The germline CDR1 and CDR2 sequences are SGHRS and YFSETQ. Here the CDR3 reads CASRPPGQTQYF. CDR3 coding DNA: TGCGCCAGCAGACCTCCGGGACAGACGCAGTATTTT.

The chain uses TRBV3-1 and TRBJ2-3, with 8 bases lining up with TRBD2. The CDR3 consists of 15 residues. Losses at the gene ends were 4 bases for V and 5 bases for J; bases not matched to a gene: 8. Germline CDR1 is LGHDT and CDR2 is YNNKEL (reference sequence). This chain's CDR3 is CASSPGLDARDTQYF. CDR3 in DNA: TGTGCCAGCAGCCCGGGACTAGATGCGAGAGATACGCAGTATTTT.

This clonotype was seen a handful of times. The chain employs TRBV7-2 and TRBJ1-2; D not resolved. CDR1 and CDR2 (germline): SGHTA, FQGNSA. The CDR3 runs to 13 residues. The ends were cut back, 3 bases at V and 4 bases at J, with 9 bases in the middle. The CDR3 region has the DNA TGTGCCAGCAGCTTCGTCATCGCCTATGGCTACACCTTC. Translation: CASSFVIAYGYTF.

In this sample, this clonotype is medium-sized (0.01 to 0.1%). The chain is built from TRBV7-9 and TRBJ2-5; 11 nucleotides align to TRBD2. This CDR3 has 16 amino acids. Trimming cost V 6 bases and J 5 bases; bases outside gene matches: 11. Germline loops: CDR1 SEHNR, CDR2 FQNEAQ (reference sequence). Here the CDR3 DNA reads TGTGCCAGCAGTTTTTCCACCGGGACTAGCGGCGAGACCCAGTACTTC. Translation gives CASSFSTGTSGETQYF.

This clonotype was observed at least ten times. The J gene is TRBJ1-6, the V gene TRBV14, with a possible D match to TRBD1 (6 bases). This CDR3 comprises 17 residues. V was cut by 1 base and J by 3 bases, with 13 bases left in between. CDR1 SGHDN and CDR2 FVKESK come from the germline V gene. The CDR3 loop is CASSQGWQGHYNSPLHF. The CDR3 region has the DNA TGTGCCAGCAGCCAAGGGTGGCAGGGACACTATAATTCACCCCTCCACTTT.